This T cell receptor (beta chain) originates from a study of cytomegalovirus exposure and HLA in healthy donors (dated by TCRdb to about 2017). Background for the entire study: According to an earlier analysis of a few hundred of the donors, some 180 million T cells yielded 117 million unique TCR beta sequences and 276 Gb of sequence data. The study profiled the T cell repertoires of hundreds of subjects by immunosequencing and related them to cytomegalovirus serostatus. Class I and class II HLA loci were covered by the typing at four-digit resolution. Because of strong linkage in the cohort, roughly five DR-DQ haplotypes were treated as single units for association and clustering. In addition to the first cohort of hundreds of subjects, a separate validation cohort of some 120 different subjects was used. The study combined high-throughput TCR immunosequencing, statistical association of individual TCRs with disease status, and machine learning to predict cytomegalovirus infection status. The study aimed to test whether signatures of past pathogen exposure could be identified by cataloging public T cell receptors. The later analysis used no new phenotypic data to find candidate immune exposures, relying instead on TCR beta sequences and their occurrence across donors. Among the roughly 430 genotyped donors, under 90% belonged to the genetic ancestry cluster associated with self-reported Caucasian donors. Donor age, sex, ethnicity and CMV serostatus were compiled alongside the repertoire data. Typing coverage varied by locus: roughly 629-640 donors for A, B, C, DRB1 and DQB1; around 560 for DQA1; 600 to 610 for DPA1; approximately 490 for DPB1. Genome-wide SNP genotypes for about 60% of the roughly 700 donors were used in a later genetic analysis, which treated that subset as a discovery cohort. Roughly 300 gigabases of sequencing data and approximately 91 million unique TCR sequences made up an early release that covered approximately 700 HLA-typed donors. Every discovery cohort repertoire had been produced on one sequencing platform. In an earlier analysis of more than 550 of the donors, high-throughput TCR beta sequencing was used to judge whether each TCR beta V gene segment behaved as functional or pseudogenic. In a later analysis, previously published TCR beta repertoires from roughly 710 donors were re-analyzed and high-resolution HLA genotyping was added so that TCR occurrence patterns could be studied. On average, around 230,000 unique TCR beta nucleotide sequences were sequenced per donor among 300 to 500 genotyped donors of the cohort, with roughly 18% of those sequences being non-productive. Study-wide findings and limitations: V-gene and J-gene trimming of TCR beta chains was associated with a missense DCLRE1C variant in a later genetic analysis, and the association was replicated in an independent cohort. A later analysis associated 15,000 or so TCR beta sequences with specific HLA alleles at a false discovery rate of 0.05. Assigning TCR associations to individual alleles was difficult when HLA alleles, especially DR and DQ, strongly co-occurred. In a later genetic analysis, fewer N-insertions in productive TCRs were reported among donors in an Asian-associated ancestry cluster than the roughly 640-donor mean. The authors suggested that the approach could potentially be extended to other disease states and immunological phenotypes. A cluster of highly shared sequence variants was judged likely to be a technical artifact of the sequencing pipeline. CMV serostatus was the only immune exposure information available for the cohort. The classifier was reported to diagnose cytomegalovirus status with high specificity and sensitivity in both the original cohort and the validation cohort. A further reported finding was that TCR beta sequences accurately predicted the HLA-A and HLA-B alleles for most subjects in the first cohort. A total of 164 TCR beta chains were listed by the study as associated with cytomegalovirus. A few of the identified cytomegalovirus-associated TCR beta chains were confirmed in vitro to be specific for cytomegalovirus antigens. Because HLA typing was unavailable for some donors at each locus, only the typed subset was used in association tests. Some IMGT-functional V segments, including TRBV6-2 and TRBV6-3, could not be told apart with the 87-base-pair reads, so those segments were excluded. Broadly in line with IMGT annotations, most TCR beta V segments showed up in productive rearrangements about 90% or about 30% of the time in an earlier analysis of 587 of the donors. The earlier analysis of approximately 540 of the donors excluded fewer than 20 rarely observed V segments, including chromosome 9 orphons, because counts were too low. Linkage disequilibrium might explain the correlated functional status among segregating V segments, but an unknown experimental factor could not be ruled out. Presence/absence analyses assumed roughly uniform sequencing depth across donors, an assumption that may not hold. In a later analysis, HLA-associated TCR beta chains showed more clonal expansion and lower generation probabilities than non-associated chains that were equally common. Across donors, most TCR sequences were observed very rarely, whereas some public TCRs were present in many individuals. This cohort had only TCR beta chains sequenced, and the lack of alpha or paired-chain data limited which features could be detected. A later analysis found that most CMV-associated TCR beta chains appeared HLA-restricted, with HLA associations seemingly driven largely by CMV exposure. According to a later analysis, parvovirus B19, influenza, CMV and Epstein-Barr virus appeared linked to several top co-occurrence clusters. A later analysis found that TCR association rates varied across HLA loci, with DRB1 alleles showing the most associated TCRs and HLA-C alleles the fewest.

Note on this clone: What antigen it recognizes has not been identified. No base quality values were provided; no much bigger clone lies one nucleotide off.

Taken from the germline V gene, the CDR1 and CDR2 loops are SGHTA and FQGTGA. The CDR3 runs 14 amino acids, cysteine and phenylalanine included. Of all the DNA, just the CDR3 is kept, 42 bases in frame from base 1. Deletion took 0 bases off V and 4 bases off J, with a span of 6 bases between the germline ends. The cohort consisted of more than 650 healthy bone marrow donors. At the time of sampling, all cohort members were nominally healthy, though unrecorded immune exposures were likely present. The donor was CMV seropositive and belonged to the group of over 250 seropositive cohort members. A peripheral blood sample was collected from each donor, and TCR beta sequencing was performed on peripheral blood mononuclear cells. The Qiagen DNeasy Blood Extraction Kit was used to extract genomic DNA from the blood cell samples. The library was made by the immunoSEQ multiplex PCR assay. A mixture of 60 forward primers for TCR Vbeta segments and 13 reverse primers for TCR Jbeta segments was used in the multiplex PCR. Amplification of the CDR3 region of rearranged TCR beta genes was performed with a multiplex PCR assay on genomic DNA. The amplified TCR beta libraries were sequenced on the Illumina HiSeq System as 87-base-pair reads. On the authors' methods: A later analysis tallied approximately 87 million unique TCR beta chains across the approximately 670 repertoires, and approximately 12 million of those chains were shared by two or more donors. Raw reads were error-corrected and collapsed into unique sequences by a nearest-neighbor algorithm in which closely related sequences were merged to remove PCR and sequencing errors. CDR3 sequences were aligned to IMGT reference sequences to assign V, D and J gene segments. For a sequence to be retained, a match of at least six nucleotides was required to both a V gene segment and a J gene segment. A rearrangement was called productive if the CDR3 had no stop codons and remained in frame with V and J, and every other rearrangement was called non-productive. CDR3 was defined according to IMGT convention as the region running from the second conserved V-encoded cysteine to the conserved J-encoded phenylalanine. In an earlier analysis of more than 550 of the donors, sequences lacking an unambiguous match to a single V gene segment were excluded. In an earlier analysis of several hundred of the donors, V segments were called functional above 56.7% productive rearrangements and were called segregating when the between-donor standard deviation exceeded 5%. A statistical classification framework was developed to diagnose cytomegalovirus status using the catalog of TCR beta chain sequences. In a later analysis, V and J genes were assigned by comparing TCR nucleotide sequences against IMGT/GENE-DB human TR gene sequences. In a later analysis, CDR3 sequences and most-parsimonious VDJ recombination scenarios were assigned using the TCRdist pipeline. A later analysis defined each TCR beta chain by its CDR3 amino acid sequence plus V-gene family, and excluded reads lacking a unique V-gene family. To address suspected cross-contamination and a sequencing artifact, a later analysis removed roughly 640 highly shared, low-generation-probability nucleotide sequences. For each public chain, a later analysis derived a clonal expansion index from normalized ranks of inferred template counts within each repertoire. Generation probabilities in a later analysis came from a VDJ recombination model fitted to out-of-frame rearrangements, and those results were checked against IGoR. A later analysis scored TCR-TCR, TCR-HLA and TCR-CMV co-occurrence with hypergeometric tests, applying a repertoire-size bias correction to TCR pairs. In a later analysis, false discovery rates were estimated by permuting HLA or CMV assignments 20 times. A later analysis grouped co-occurring TCRs with DBSCAN, adding TCRdist sequence similarity when clustering within HLA-allele-positive subsets. Co-occurrence clustering excluded repertoires with fewer than 30,000 or more than 120,000 public chains, plus five with anomalous nucleotide sharing. Held by TCRdb, this immuneACCESS table contains in-frame sequences only and omits some clones. Under half of the omission traces to an unresolved V gene where checked; the cause of the rest is unknown. The DNA was the basis for D and trimming; V, J and clone size are from that table. Counted in this sample were about 150,000 clones; 79% of them appeared once. In total, the top ten clones hold around 6.6% of the sample.

Rearrangement joined TRBV7-3 to TRBJ2-2; the D gene is perhaps TRBD1, on 5 matching bases. Sequences were obtained from PBMCs. The receptor was isolated from a man aged 45 to 65 in good health and CMV-seropositive. The nucleotide sequence reads TGTGCCAGCAGCTTAACGCAGGGCACCGGGGAGCTGTTTTTT. It specifies CASSLTQGTGELFF.